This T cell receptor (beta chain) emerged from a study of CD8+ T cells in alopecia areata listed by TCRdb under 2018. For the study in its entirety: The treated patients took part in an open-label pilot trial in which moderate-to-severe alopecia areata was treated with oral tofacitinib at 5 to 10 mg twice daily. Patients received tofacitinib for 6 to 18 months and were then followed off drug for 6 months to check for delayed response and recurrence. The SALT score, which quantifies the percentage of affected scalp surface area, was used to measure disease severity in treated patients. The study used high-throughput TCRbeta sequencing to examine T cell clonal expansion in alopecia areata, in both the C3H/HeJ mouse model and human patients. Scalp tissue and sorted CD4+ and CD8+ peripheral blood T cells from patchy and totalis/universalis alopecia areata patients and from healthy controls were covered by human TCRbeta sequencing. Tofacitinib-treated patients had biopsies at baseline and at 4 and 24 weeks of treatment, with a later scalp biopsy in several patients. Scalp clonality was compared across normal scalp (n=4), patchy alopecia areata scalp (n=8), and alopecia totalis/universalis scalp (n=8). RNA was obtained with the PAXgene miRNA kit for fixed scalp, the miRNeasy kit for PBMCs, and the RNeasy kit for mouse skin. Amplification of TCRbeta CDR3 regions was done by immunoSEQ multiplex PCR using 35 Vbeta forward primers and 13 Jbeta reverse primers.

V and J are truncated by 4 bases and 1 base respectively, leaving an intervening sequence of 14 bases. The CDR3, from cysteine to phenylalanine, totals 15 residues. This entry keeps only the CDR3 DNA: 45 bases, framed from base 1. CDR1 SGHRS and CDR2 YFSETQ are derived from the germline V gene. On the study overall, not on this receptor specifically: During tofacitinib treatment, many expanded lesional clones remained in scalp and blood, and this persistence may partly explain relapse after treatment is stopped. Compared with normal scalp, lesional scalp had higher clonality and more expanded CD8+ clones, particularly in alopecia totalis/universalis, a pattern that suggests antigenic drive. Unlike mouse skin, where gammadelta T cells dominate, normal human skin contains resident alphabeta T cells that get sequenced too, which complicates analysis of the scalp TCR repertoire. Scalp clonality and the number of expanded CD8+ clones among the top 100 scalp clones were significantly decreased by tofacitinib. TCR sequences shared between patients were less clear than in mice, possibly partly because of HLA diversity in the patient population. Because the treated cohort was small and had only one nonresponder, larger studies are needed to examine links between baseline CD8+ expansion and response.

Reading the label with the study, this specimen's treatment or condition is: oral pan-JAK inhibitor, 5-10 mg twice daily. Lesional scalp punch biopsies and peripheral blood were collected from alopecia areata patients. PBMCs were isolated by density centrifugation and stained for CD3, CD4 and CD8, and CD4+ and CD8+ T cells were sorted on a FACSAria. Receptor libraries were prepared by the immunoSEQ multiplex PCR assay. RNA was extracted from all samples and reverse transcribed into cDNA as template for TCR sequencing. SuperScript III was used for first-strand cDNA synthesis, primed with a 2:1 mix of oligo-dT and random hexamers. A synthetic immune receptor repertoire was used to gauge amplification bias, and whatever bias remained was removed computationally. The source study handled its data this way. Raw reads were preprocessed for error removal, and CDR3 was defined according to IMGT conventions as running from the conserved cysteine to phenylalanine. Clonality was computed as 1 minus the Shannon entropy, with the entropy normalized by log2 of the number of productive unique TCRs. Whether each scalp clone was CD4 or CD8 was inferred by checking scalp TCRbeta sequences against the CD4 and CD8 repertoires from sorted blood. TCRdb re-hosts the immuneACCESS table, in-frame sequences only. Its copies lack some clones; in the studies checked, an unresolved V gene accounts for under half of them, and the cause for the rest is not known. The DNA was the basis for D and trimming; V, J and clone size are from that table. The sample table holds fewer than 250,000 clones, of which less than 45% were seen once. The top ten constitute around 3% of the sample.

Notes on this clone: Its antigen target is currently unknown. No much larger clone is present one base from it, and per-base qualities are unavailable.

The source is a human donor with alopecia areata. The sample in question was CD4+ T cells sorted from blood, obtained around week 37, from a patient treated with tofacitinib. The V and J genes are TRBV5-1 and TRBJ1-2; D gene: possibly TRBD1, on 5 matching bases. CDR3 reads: CASSLGTSVNYGYTF. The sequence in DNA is TGCGCCAGCAGCCTGGGGACGTCGGTTAACTATGGCTACACCTTC.